This TCR beta chain was retrieved from a study of human T cells and chemical hapten exposure. Turning to the study itself: Mostly female, the patients presented with alopecia areata, totalis or universalis.

The time point is: patch test 2, 6 weeks after DPC sensitization. Documented treatment: therapeutic diphenylcyclopropenone sensitization with weekly scalp DPC. Trimming cost V 5 bases and J 6 bases, with 10 bases left between them. The germline V gene has CDR1 SGHDN and CDR2 FVKESK. The CDR3 runs 12 residues. On this clonotype: Its antigen is unknown.

Study findings and constraints: Alopecia affected the donors, so their immune response may differ from healthy people's.

TCRdb itself ran the RACE reads through MiXCR, one entry per CDR3 protein. The table shows roughly 120,000 distinct CDR3 sequences, with about a tenth occurring only once. This TCR derives from a woman aged 40 to 50 with alopecia areata. Some clones in this sample may be carry-over from other donors' samples. The specimen comprised whole blood, sampled in connection with sensitization to the hapten diphenylcyclopropenone (DPC). V is TRBV14 and J is TRBJ2-5, with D unresolved. The CDR3 nucleotides read TGTGCCAGCAGCTCAATTTGGCAGACCCAGTACTTC. It yields the protein CASSSIWQTQYF.